These 5 T cell receptor beta chains came from one sample sequenced in a study of beta chain features in type 1 diabetes (dated by TCRdb to the late 2010s). Summary of the overall study and its limitations: A moderate but significant shortening of TCRB CDR3 length was observed in type 1 diabetes patients in all four CD4+ subsets.

These receptors have no identified antigens. The method behind the library was the immunoSEQ multiplex PCR assay. The High Capacity cDNA Reverse Transcription Kit was used to reverse transcribe all of the isolated RNA, meaning that expressed TCRB transcripts were what got sequenced. The immuneACCESS repertoire file appears here via TCRdb, limited to in-frame rearrangements. These files lack a portion of the clones; in checked studies, under half of the deficit traces to unresolved V genes, and the cause of the others is not known. The sample table shows about 370,000 clones, and around 10% are seen once. The ten top clones hold about 0.6% of the sample. Sequenced material: central memory CD4+ T cells from blood. These receptors originate from a man aged 25 to 40 with type 1 diabetes.

The J gene is TRBJ1-5, the V gene TRBV4-1; a weak D match, TRBD1 (5 bases). This CDR3 is 15 amino acids long. The germline V gene encodes CDR1 MGHRA and CDR2 YSYEKL. Trimming cost V 3 bases and J 1 base, with 10 bases left between them. The CDR3 nucleotides read TGCGCCAGCAGCCAGTACCGGGACAGCAATCAGCCCCAGCATTTT. Protein sequence: CASSQYRDSNQPQHF.

This clone was seen a handful of times. The gene calls are TRBV18 and TRBJ2-1; D unresolved. The germline V gene has CDR1 KGHSH and CDR2 LQKENI. Trimming took off 0 bases at V and 10 bases at J, with 10 bases between the two ends. CDR3 length: 13 residues. The CDR3, as DNA: TGTGCCAGCTCACCACCGACCTCGGAGGAGCAGTTCTTC. It is translated as CASSPPTSEEQFF. The full variable domain, completed using reference TRBV18 and TRBJ2-1, is NAGVMQNPRHLVRRRGQEARLRCSPMKGHSHVYWYRQLPEEGLKFMVYLQKENIIDESGMPKERFSAEFPKEGPSILRIQQVVRGDSAAYFCASSPPTSEEQFFGPGTRLTVL.

The rearrangement joins TRBV30 to TRBJ2-7, with a weak D call TRBD1 (6 bases). From germline, CDR1 is GTSNPN and CDR2 SVGIG (reference sequence). V was cut by 2 bases and J by 6 bases, with 17 bases left in between. The CDR3 contains 14 residues. The CDR3 DNA is TGTGCCTGGAGTAAGAATAGGGGGATGACCGAGCAGTACTTC. Residues: CAWSKNRGMTEQYF.

This clone appeared many times. Other DNA sequences within the sample encode an identical CDR3. This chain joins TRBV9 and TRBJ2-7; TRBD2 matches 13 bases. V trimming: 2 bases; J trimming: 3 bases; junction bases outside the gene matches: 2. The CDR3 totals 15 residues. CDR1 SGDLS and CDR2 YYNGEE come from the germline V gene. The CDR3 here is CASSVGTSGNYEQYF. CDR3 bases: TGTGCCAGCAGCGTGGGGACTAGCGGGAACTACGAGCAGTACTTC.

This clone came up a few times. The V and J genes are TRBV9 and TRBJ2-1; possibly TRBD1 for D (5 bases). This CDR3 comprises 14 residues. Germline V CDR1 and CDR2: SGDLS, YYNGEE. Trimming removed 6 bases at V and 8 bases at J, with 18 bases between. The CDR3 protein is CASTIGRGNDEQFF. DNA for the CDR3: TGTGCCAGCACTATCGGTAGGGGTAATGATGAGCAGTTCTTC.